These 17 T cell receptor beta chains were sequenced from one sample in a study of tumor-infiltrating lymphocytes in glioblastoma multiforme. TCRB libraries came from RNA via three nested multiplex PCR rounds. From the multiplex PCR reads, TCRdb called clonotypes with MiXCR, one entry per CDR3 protein. The sample lists some 11,000 distinct CDR3 sequences; about 72% were seen once. Sequenced: brain tumor tissue. Receptor source: a male donor with glioblastoma.

The chain links TRBV11-1 to TRBJ1-1; D not resolved. The V gene lost 4 bases and the J gene lost 5 bases, with 17 bases spanning the gap. CDR1 and CDR2 (germline): SGHAT, FQDESV (reference sequence). The CDR3 extends over 15 amino acids. CDR3 region: CASSSSFPGWTEAFF. The CDR3 bases are TGTGCCAGCAGCTCCTCATTCCCCGGGTGGACTGAAGCTTTCTTT. Using reference TRBV11-1 and TRBJ1-1 for the parts outside the CDR3, the full variable domain is EAEVAQSPRYKITEKSQAVAFWCDPISGHATLYWYRQILGQGPELLVQFQDESVVDDSQLPKDRFSAERLKGVDSTLKIQPAELGDSAMYLCASSSSFPGWTEAFFGQGTRLTVV.

This clonotype turned up a few times. V usage is TRBV11-2 and J usage is TRBJ2-3; 8 positions agree with TRBD1. The CDR3 runs to 15 residues. Per the germline V gene, CDR1 is SGHAT and CDR2 is FQNNGV. The trim removed 2 bases at V and 3 bases at J, leaving 4 bases unmatched. CDR3 sequence reads: CASSLQGAWTDTQYF. The CDR3, as DNA: TGTGCCAGCAGCTTACAGGGGGCGTGGACAGATACGCAGTATTTT.

The J gene is TRBJ2-4, the V gene TRBV20-1; tentatively, D is TRBD1 (5 bases). The end of the DNA is better explained by TRBJ2-1, so the J call may be wrong. Germline assignment: CDR1 DFQATT and CDR2 SNEGSKA (reference sequence). CDR3 length: 19 amino acids. The CDR3 DNA reads as TGCAGTGCTAGAGACCCGGACATAGGGATTCGGAAAGCCAAAAACATTCAGTTCTTC. Encoded protein: CSARDPDIGIRKAKNIQFF.

In regard to this clonotype: Likely a read error: the CDR3 ends without its conserved phenylalanine or tryptophan. This chain uses TRBV4-1 with TRBJ1-2, with TRBD1 matching over 8 bases. The V and J ends lost 9 bases and 3 bases, in that order; junction bases with no gene match: 9. The germline V gene encodes CDR1 MGHRA and CDR2 YSYEKL. This CDR3 is built from 14 residues. The CDR3 here is CARSPPTGDYGYTL. CDR3 nucleotides: TGCGCCAGAAGTCCCCCGACAGGGGACTATGGCTACACCCTC.

This clonotype was counted ten times or more. The conserved closing phenylalanine or tryptophan is absent in this CDR3, likely reflecting a read error. The chain employs TRBV11-2 and TRBJ2-1; D might be TRBD2 (6 bases). V was shortened by 1 base and J by 4 bases, with 11 bases between the two germline ends. Germline CDR1 reads SGHAT; CDR2 reads FQNNGV. The CDR3 runs to 15 residues. The CDR3 loop is CASSLGPEGYNEQFL. CDR3 in DNA: TGTGCCAGCAGCTTAGGTCCGGAGGGGTACAATGAGCAGTTCTTA.

The V call is TRBV20-1, the J call TRBJ2-2; D unclear. V lost 5 bases, J lost 6 bases, and 13 bases lay in between. The germline gives CDR1 DFQATT, CDR2 SNEGSKA (reference sequence). The length of the CDR3 is 13 residues. The CDR3 DNA follows: TGCAGTGCTGGACGGACGGCCGCCGGGGAGCTGTTTTTT. This translates into CSAGRTAAGELFF.

Comment on this clonotype: A read error is possible here, since a much larger clone lies one base away. The conserved phenylalanine or tryptophan normally closing the CDR3 is absent here, so this likely arose from a read error. The V call is TRBV28, the J call TRBJ2-4; D ambiguous. The germline V gene encodes CDR1 MDHEN and CDR2 SYDVKM. The CDR3 length is 13 residues. Trimming left V 8 bases short and J 2 bases short, with 10 bases between. Here the CDR3 DNA reads TGTGCCAGCGGAATAACCTCCAAAAACATTCAGTACCTC. This translates into CASGITSKNIQYL.

On this clonotype: The CDR3 carries no conserved terminal phenylalanine or tryptophan, so it likely arises from a read error. J is TRBJ2-2 and V is TRBV11-2; D call uncertain. From germline, CDR1 is SGHAT and CDR2 FQNNGV. Trimming left V 1 base short and J 10 bases short, with 13 bases between. CDR3 length equals 14 residues. The CDR3 DNA follows: TGTGCCAGCAGCTTAGGTCTAGGTCCCGAGGAGCTGTTTCTT. It is translated as CASSLGLGPEELFL.

The gene calls are TRBV29-1 and TRBJ2-7; possible D gene TRBD2, 7 bases. This CDR3 comprises 14 residues. Looked up from germline, CDR1 is SQVTM and CDR2 is ANQGSEA. Trimming took 4 bases from V and 2 from J, leaving 15 bases between them. The CDR3, as DNA: TGCAGCGTTGCCGTGGGAGGGGACACCTACGAGCAGTACTTC. Its protein is CSVAVGGDTYEQYF.

The CDR3 here is CSVGGRQGGNGQFF. CDR3 DNA sequence: TGCAGCGTTGGGGGGCGTCAGGGGGGCAATGGCCAGTTCTTC. The rearrangement uses TRBV29-1 and TRBJ2-1; a weak D match, TRBD1 (7 bases). Trimming took 4 bases from V and 13 from J, leaving 23 bases between them. Germline V CDR1 and CDR2: SQVTM, ANQGSEA. The CDR3 runs to 14 residues.

The rearrangement uses TRBV20-1 and TRBJ2-3, with 7 bases matching TRBD2. CDR3 size: 14 residues. Unmatched junction bases numbered 9, after V lost 3 bases and J lost 6 bases. Germline-derived CDR1 and CDR2 are DFQATT and SNEGSKA (reference sequence). The CDR3 sequence: CSARYSGEDDTQYF. In DNA, the CDR3 is TGCAGTGCTAGGTACAGCGGGGAAGACGATACGCAGTATTTT.

J is TRBJ2-5 and V is TRBV29-1; D is unresolved. The CDR3 has 15 amino acids. Germline V gene data show CDR1 as SQVTM and CDR2 as ANQGSEA. The CDR3 nucleotides are TGCAATGTTGAAGAGCACAGCCACCACCAAGAGACCCAGTACTTC. The encoded protein is CNVEEHSHHQETQYF.

Comment on this clonotype: The junction does not match germline at one end; this may be a read error. J is TRBJ2-1 and V is TRBV11-3; the D gene is possibly TRBD1 (6 bases). The CDR3 contains 13 residues. The germline gives CDR1 SGHNT, CDR2 YENEEA. DNA of the CDR3: TGTTCCAGCAGCTACAGGGTGAACAGTGAGCAGTTCTTC. It encodes CSSSYRVNSEQFF. Variable domain in full (rest from reference TRBV11-3 and TRBJ2-1): EAGVVQSPRYKIIEKKQPVAFWCNPISGHNTLYWYLQNLGQGPELLIRYENEEAVDDSQLPKDRFSAERLKGVDSTLKIQPAELGDSAVYLCSSSYRVNSEQFFGPGTRLTVL.

Note on this clonotype: Sequence at one end of the junction differs from germline and may be a read error. The CDR3 sequence: CTSSFGTGTGGEQFF. The CDR3 nucleotides are TGCACCAGCAGCTTTGGGACCGGGACAGGGGGAGAGCAGTTCTTC. The chain combines TRBV5-1 with TRBJ2-1, with 11 bases aligning to TRBD1. CDR3 length: 15 residues. Germline loops: CDR1 SGHRS, CDR2 YFSETQ.

With respect to this clonotype: Germline and junction disagree at one end, which may indicate a read error. J is TRBJ2-2 and V is TRBV28; tentatively, D is TRBD2 (5 bases). Germline CDR1 and CDR2: MDHEN and SYDVKM. The CDR3 length is 13 residues. The CDR3 DNA sequence: TGTGCCAGCAGTTTGAGGGTGGCTGGGGAGATGTTTTTT. As protein: CASSLRVAGEMFF.

This clonotype is labeled medium-sized. The chain uses TRBV6-6 and TRBJ1-5; D possibly corresponds to TRBD1 (5 bases). This CDR3 region has 15 residues. The V and J ends lost 1 base and 1 base respectively, with 8 bases between them. Germline V gives CDR1 MNHNY, CDR2 SVGAGI (reference sequence). DNA of the CDR3: TGTGCCAGCAGTTACTTGGGGGGGAGCAATCAGCCCCAGCATTTT. This codes for CASSYLGGSNQPQHF.

The V and J genes are TRBV7-8 and TRBJ2-1; D possibly matches TRBD1 or TRBD2 (5 bases each). V gave up 4 bases and J gave up 9 bases, with 16 bases separating them. From germline, CDR1 is SGHVS and CDR2 FQNEAQ. The CDR3 is made up of 14 amino acids. CDR3 DNA sequence: TGTGCCAGCAGCTCAAGGGGACGACTTGGTGAGCAGTTCTTC. Its translation: CASSSRGRLGEQFF. Using reference TRBV7-8 and TRBJ2-1 for the parts outside the CDR3, the full variable domain is GAGVSQSPRYKVAKRGQDVALRCDPISGHVSLFWYQQALGQGPEFLTYFQNEAQLDKSGLPSDRFFAERPEGSVSTLKIQRTQQEDSAVYLCASSSRGRLGEQFFGPGTRLTVL.